This T cell receptor beta chain was captured in a study of spatial heterogeneity in lung cancer. On each TCR cDNA molecule, a unique molecular identifier was present. MiXCR, run by TCRdb on the 5' RACE reads, gives a single entry per CDR3 protein. This sample has some 100,000 distinct CDR3 sequences, with 7.5% to 10% found just once. This clonotype was recorded many times. Indicated time point: sample taken at primary tumor resection. Whole RNA was taken from tumor, nontumor lung or frozen PBMC; it was then sequenced unsorted. Here the sequenced sample was PBMCs, taken at surgery. The TCR sequence derives from a male donor with early-stage non-small cell lung cancer.

The CDR3 loop reads CASSFSGDTQYF. CDR3 sequence (DNA): TGCGCCAGCAGTTTTAGTGGAGATACGCAGTATTTT. This rearrangement joins TRBV10-1 to TRBJ2-3, with D unclear. V was cut by 5 bases and J by 5 bases, with 8 bases left in between. Germline CDR1 WNHNN, CDR2 SYGVQD (reference sequence). CDR3 size: 12 residues.